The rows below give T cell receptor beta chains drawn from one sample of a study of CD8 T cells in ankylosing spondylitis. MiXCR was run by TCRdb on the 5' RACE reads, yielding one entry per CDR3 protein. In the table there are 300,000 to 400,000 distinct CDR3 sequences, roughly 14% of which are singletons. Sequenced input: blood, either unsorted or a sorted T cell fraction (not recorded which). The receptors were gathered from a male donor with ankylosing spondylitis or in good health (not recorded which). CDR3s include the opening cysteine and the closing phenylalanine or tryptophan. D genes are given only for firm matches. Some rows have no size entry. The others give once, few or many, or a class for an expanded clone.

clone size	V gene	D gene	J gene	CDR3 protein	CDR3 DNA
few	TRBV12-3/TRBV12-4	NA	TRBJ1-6	CASSPGGGESPLHF	TGTGCCAGCAGTCCCGGAGGGGGGGAGTCACCCCTCCACTTT
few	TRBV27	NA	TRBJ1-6	CASSPVLGDSPLHF	TGTGCCAGCAGCCCGGTATTAGGTGATTCACCCCTCCACTTT
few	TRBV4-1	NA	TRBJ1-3	CASSQAGYSGNTIYF	TGCGCCAGCAGCCAAGCAGGCTATTCTGGAAACACCATATATTTT
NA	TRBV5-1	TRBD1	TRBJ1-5	CASSLTGAPNQPQHF	TGCGCCAGCAGCTTGACAGGGGCACCGAATCAGCCCCAGCATTTT
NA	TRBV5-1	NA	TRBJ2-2	CASSLGVPNTGELFF	TGCGCCAGCAGCTTGGGGGTCCCCAACACCGGGGAGCTGTTTTTT
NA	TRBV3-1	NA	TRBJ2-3	CASSRHGGKRGNADTQYF	TGTGCCAGCAGCCGCCACGGGGGCAAGCGGGGTAACGCAGATACGCAGTATTTT
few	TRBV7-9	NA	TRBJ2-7	CASSLEGGLGRYF	TGTGCCAGCAGCTTAGAAGGGGGGCTAGGAAGGTACTTC
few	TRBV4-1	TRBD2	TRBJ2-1	CASSQWGSGFNEQFF	TGCGCCAGCAGCCAATGGGGTAGCGGGTTCAATGAGCAGTTCTTC
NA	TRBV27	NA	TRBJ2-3	CASSPGEGTQYF	TGTGCCAGCAGCCCCGGGGAAGGGACGCAGTATTTT
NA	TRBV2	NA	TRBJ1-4	CASRRKQGWEKLFF	TGTGCCAGCAGAAGGAAGCAGGGTTGGGAAAAACTGTTTTTT
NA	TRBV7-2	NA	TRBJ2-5	CASSSPRETQYF	TGTGCCAGCAGCTCCCCCCGAGAGACCCAGTACTTC
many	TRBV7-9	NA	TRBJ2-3	CASSPISATDTQYF	TGTGCCAGCAGCCCCATCAGCGCCACAGATACGCAGTATTTT
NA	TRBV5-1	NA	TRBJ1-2	CASSVEGYGYTF	TGCGCCAGCAGCGTCGAGGGGTATGGCTACACCTTC
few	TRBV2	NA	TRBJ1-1	CASILGQGAPFF	NA
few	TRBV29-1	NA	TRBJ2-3	CSARQTTSTDTQYF	TGCAGCGCACGACAGACTACTAGCACAGATACGCAGTATTTT
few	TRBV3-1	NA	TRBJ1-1	CASTKSPTSNTEAFF	TGTGCCAGCACCAAAAGCCCGACCTCCAACACTGAAGCTTTCTTT
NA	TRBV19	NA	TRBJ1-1	CASSSRPGDTEAFF	TGTGCCAGTAGTTCTAGGCCAGGGGACACTGAAGCTTTCTTT
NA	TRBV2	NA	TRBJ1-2	CASIPGPSYGYTF	TGTGCCAGCATTCCAGGCCCTTCCTATGGCTACACCTTC
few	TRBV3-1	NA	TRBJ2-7	CASSRGSLEQYF	TGTGCCAGCAGCCGGGGTAGTCTCGAGCAGTACTTC
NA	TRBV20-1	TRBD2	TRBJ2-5	CSAGRLAGKETQYF	TGCAGTGCTGGTAGACTAGCGGGGAAAGAGACCCAGTACTTC
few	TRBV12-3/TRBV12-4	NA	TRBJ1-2	CASRDLANYGYTF	TGTGCCAGCAGGGACCTAGCTAACTATGGCTACACCTTC
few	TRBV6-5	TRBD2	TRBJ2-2	CASSWQSSGTRGTGELFF	TGTGCCAGCAGTTGGCAGAGTTCCGGGACTAGGGGCACCGGGGAGCTGTTTTTT
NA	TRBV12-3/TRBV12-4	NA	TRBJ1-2	CASSFPRGYGYTF	TGTGCCAGCAGTTTCCCCAGGGGCTATGGCTACACCTTC
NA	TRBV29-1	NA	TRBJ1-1	CSAGPGATEAFF	TGCAGCGCCGGCCCAGGGGCCACTGAAGCTTTCTTT
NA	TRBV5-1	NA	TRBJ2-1	CASSLVGPNEQFF	TGCGCCAGCAGCTTGGTGGGCCCCAATGAGCAGTTCTTC
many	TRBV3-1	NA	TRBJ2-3	CASSQEPGAYTDTQYF	TGTGCCAGCAGCCAAGAGCCGGGGGCCTACACAGATACGCAGTATTTT
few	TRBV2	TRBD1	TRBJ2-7	CASSRTGIAEQYF	TGTGCCAGCAGTCGGACAGGAATCGCCGAGCAGTACTTC
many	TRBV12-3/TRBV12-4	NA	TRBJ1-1	CASIREGTEAFF	TGTGCCAGCATTAGGGAGGGCACTGAAGCTTTCTTT
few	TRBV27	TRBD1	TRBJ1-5	CASSTNRGNQPQHF	TGTGCCAGCAGTACGAACAGGGGAAATCAGCCCCAGCATTTT
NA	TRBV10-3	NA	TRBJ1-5	CAISESGRPTDSNQPQHF	TGTGCCATCAGTGAGTCGGGGAGGCCAACTGATAGCAATCAGCCCCAGCATTTT
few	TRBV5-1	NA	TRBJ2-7	CASSLIQATYEQYF	TGCGCCAGCAGCTTGATACAGGCGACCTACGAGCAGTACTTC
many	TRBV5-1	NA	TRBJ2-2	CASTSSTSNTGELFF	TGCGCCAGCACTTCCTCCACTTCCAACACCGGGGAGCTGTTTTTT
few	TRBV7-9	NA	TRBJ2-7	CASSYHPQGYEQYF	TGTGCCAGCAGCTACCACCCACAGGGCTACGAGCAGTACTTC
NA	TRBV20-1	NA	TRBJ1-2	CSARGVLTWYLLGYTF	TGCAGTGCTAGAGGAGTGTTAACGTGGTACTTGCTTGGCTACACCTTC
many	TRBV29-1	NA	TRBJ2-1	CSVRLDSYNEQFF	TGCAGCGTCCGACTAGATTCCTACAATGAGCAGTTCTTC
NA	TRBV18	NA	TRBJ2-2	CASSPPLLHTGELFF	TGTGCCAGCTCACCACCATTGTTACACACCGGGGAGCTGTTTTTT
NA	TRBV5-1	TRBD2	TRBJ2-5	CASSSRAGGTETQYF	TGCGCCAGCAGCTCCCGAGCGGGGGGGACTGAGACCCAGTACTTC
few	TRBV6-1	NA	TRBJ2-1	CASRRTVINEQFF	TGTGCCAGCAGGCGGACAGTGATCAATGAGCAGTTCTTC
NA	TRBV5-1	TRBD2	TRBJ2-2	CASSSGTSGYTGELFF	TGCGCCAGCAGCTCCGGGACTAGCGGATACACCGGGGAGCTGTTTTTT
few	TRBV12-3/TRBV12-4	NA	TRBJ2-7	CASTRDTGYEQYF	TGTGCCAGCACCCGGGACACGGGCTACGAGCAGTACTTC
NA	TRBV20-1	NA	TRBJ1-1	CSARIRDDTEAFF	TGCAGTGCTAGGATCAGGGATGACACTGAAGCTTTCTTT
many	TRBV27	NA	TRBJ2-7	CASSPASSSYEQYF	TGTGCCAGTTCGCCTGCTAGCAGTTCCTACGAGCAGTACTTC
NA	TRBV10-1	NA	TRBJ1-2	CASSVSPNYGYTF	TGCGCCAGCAGTGTTAGCCCGAACTATGGCTACACCTTC